This T cell receptor (beta chain) was documented in a study of CD8 T cells in ankylosing spondylitis. Study-wide results and caveats: Clones tied to disease were said to be significantly enriched in matched ankylosing spondylitis synovial fluid. Reactive arthritis synovial fluid and blood were previously reported to contain some motif variants.

The CDR3 runs to 10 residues. V was shortened by 5 bases and J by 4 bases, with 6 bases between the two germline ends. Germline CDR1 and CDR2: DFQATT and SNEGSKA (reference sequence). Quantitative 5'-RACE with molecular barcodes was used to make the TCR beta libraries. A single record per CDR3 protein comes from TCRdb applying MiXCR to the 5' RACE reads. The sample holds 35,000 or so distinct CDR3 sequences, about 6% seen once. This clonotype was recorded at least ten times. Antigen specificity is unknown. Sequences were obtained from blood, either unsorted or a sorted T cell fraction (not recorded which). This clonotype was sampled from a male donor with ankylosing spondylitis or in good health (not recorded which). This chain connects TRBV20-1 to TRBJ2-7; D call uncertain. The CDR3 loop is CSAGKYEQYF. DNA for the CDR3: TGCAGTGCTGGGAAATACGAGCAGTACTTC.